The 12 T cell receptor beta chains in this list originate from one sample, sequenced in a study of identical twins. TCRdb called the 5' RACE reads again in MiXCR, with one record for every CDR3 protein. The profile covers hundreds of thousands of distinct CDR3 sequences, with around 6.8% appearing a single time and 1.9% taken by the ten largest. These data were also reused for a study on yellow fever vaccine responses in identical twins.

Sequences were obtained from memory (CD45RO+) T cells sorted from blood. These receptors were taken from a woman aged 18-29 years in good health.

The chain uses TRBV7-3 and TRBJ2-2, with D perhaps TRBD1 (5 bases). Germline CDR1 and CDR2: SGHTA and FQGTGA. With 1 base removed from V and 0 bases from J, the gap between germline ends came to 9 bases. CDR3 length equals 16 residues. The CDR3 is CASSLMAGSNTGELFF. The CDR3, as DNA: TGTGCCAGCAGCTTAATGGCAGGGTCGAACACCGGGGAGCTGTTTTTT. Drawing the rest from reference TRBV7-3 and TRBJ2-2, the complete variable domain is GAGVSQTPSNKVTEKGKYVELRCDPISGHTALYWYRQSLGQGPEFLIYFQGTGAADDSGLPNDRFFAVRPEGSVSTLKIQRTERGDSAVYLCASSLMAGSNTGELFFGEGSRLTVL.

This clonotype was seen a few times. The chain employs TRBV2 and TRBJ1-4; D is ambiguous. V was clipped by 3 bases and J by 5 bases, with 13 bases between them. Germline V gene data show CDR1 as SNHLY and CDR2 as FYNNEI. This CDR3 is built from 15 residues. CDR3 region: CASSEVWLRNEKLFF. CDR3 DNA: TGTGCCAGCAGTGAGGTGTGGTTGCGGAATGAAAAACTGTTTTTT.

This clonotype appeared a few times. The chain carries TRBV12-3 or TRBV12-4 and TRBJ1-5; D ambiguous. There are 13 residues in the CDR3. V was shortened by 4 bases and J by 3 bases, with 7 bases between the two germline ends. In DNA form, the CDR3 reads TGTGCCAGCAGTTACCTACCCAATCAGCCCCAGCATTTT. Its protein is CASSYLPNQPQHF.

This clonotype showed up just a few times. The rearrangement joins TRBV6-2 or TRBV6-3 to TRBJ2-5; 9 nucleotides match TRBD1. V trimming: 5 bases; J trimming: 5 bases; junction bases outside the gene matches: 6. This CDR3 comprises 14 residues. Germline assignment: CDR1 MNHEY and CDR2 SVGEGT. CDR3 region: CASSQQGAEETQYF. CDR3 sequence (DNA): TGTGCCAGCAGTCAACAGGGGGCTGAGGAGACCCAGTACTTC.

This chain links TRBV4-1 with TRBJ2-3; possibly TRBD1 for D (6 bases). The germline gives CDR1 MGHRA, CDR2 YSYEKL. This CDR3 region has 16 residues. Trimming cost V 5 bases and J 2 bases, with 17 bases left between them. The CDR3 DNA follows: TGCGCCAGCAGCTATTCCGGGACAAAGCACACAGATACGCAGTATTTT. Amino acid sequence: CASSYSGTKHTDTQYF.

This chain connects TRBV5-1 to TRBJ2-7; D perhaps matches TRBD1 (7 bases). V lost 4 bases and J 2 bases, leaving 16 bases between the germline ends. Germline V lookup: CDR1 SGHRS, CDR2 YFSETQ. This CDR3 has 15 amino acids. DNA for the CDR3: TGCGCCAGCAGCCTATGGGGGGACAGCACCTACGAGCAGTACTTC. Its translation is CASSLWGDSTYEQYF.

This clonotype was recorded at least ten times. This chain connects TRBV6-5 to TRBJ2-5; a weak D match, TRBD2 (6 bases). Germline CDR1 is MNHEY and CDR2 is SVGAGI. The CDR3 is made up of 13 amino acids. Deletions cut 4 bases from V and 5 bases from J, with 11 bases between. CDR3 loop: CASSFEGRETQYF. The CDR3 bases are TGTGCCAGCAGTTTCGAGGGGAGGGAGACCCAGTACTTC.

This clonotype came up many times. CDR3 nucleotides: TGTGCCGGAAACAGGGGCCTCCAAGAGACCCAGTACTTC. This sequence encodes CAGNRGLQETQYF. V and J are TRBV5-8 and TRBJ2-5; 7 positions match TRBD1. Germline trimming cut 10 bases from V and 1 base from J; bases unmatched to any gene: 7. The length of the CDR3 is 13 residues. CDR1 and CDR2 (germline): SGHTS, YDEGEE.

At least ten counts were recorded for this clonotype. The chain links TRBV6-5 to TRBJ2-1; the match to TRBD1 covers 9 bases. Trimming took 6 bases from V and 2 from J; bases not matched to a gene: 5. CDR3 length: 15 residues. The germline CDR1 and CDR2 sequences are MNHEY and SVGAGI. The CDR3 spells CASSLTGGPYNEQFF. In nucleotides, the CDR3 is TGTGCCAGCAGCCTAACAGGGGGCCCCTACAATGAGCAGTTCTTC.

This rearrangement joins TRBV29-1 to TRBJ2-5, with a weak D call TRBD2 (5 bases). V lost 8 bases to trimming and J lost 5 bases, with 12 bases between them. Looked up from germline, CDR1 is SQVTM and CDR2 is ANQGSEA. The CDR3 totals 11 residues. CDR3 sequence reads: CSSRDSETQYF. The CDR3 region has the DNA TGCAGCTCCCGGGATTCGGAGACCCAGTACTTC.

The chain combines TRBV28 with TRBJ1-2; 8 nucleotides agree with TRBD1. The junction had 8 bases not matched to a gene; V was cut back by 6 bases and J by 8 bases. Per germline, CDR1 MDHEN and CDR2 SYDVKM. There are 13 residues in the CDR3. The chain's CDR3 is CASSLGQGLGYTF. CDR3 DNA sequence: TGTGCCAGCAGCCTTGGACAGGGTTTAGGCTACACCTTC.

The genes are TRBV20-1 and TRBJ2-1, with unresolved D. CDR1 is DFQATT, CDR2 SNEGSKA, per germline (reference sequence). This CDR3 spans 11 amino acids. Between the trimmed V and J ends, which lost 1 base and 7 bases, there was a span of 5 bases. CDR3 sequence (DNA): TGCAGTGCTAGAGGAGTTAATGAGCAGTTCTTC. This gives the protein CSARGVNEQFF.